One sample yielded the 5 T cell receptor beta chains listed below, sequenced in a study of early T cells in non-severe SARS-CoV-2 infection. TCRdb independently ran MiXCR on the 5' RACE reads; one entry per CDR3 protein. The data contain approximately 46,000 distinct CDR3 sequences, 20% to 25% of them singletons. Material: whole blood, obtained at baseline. The receptors here all came from an adult who was a healthcare worker with PCR-confirmed SARS-CoV-2 infection or an uninfected control (not recorded which).

This clonotype has only a few counts. The rearrangement uses TRBV6-2 or TRBV6-3 and TRBJ2-7; TRBD1 aligns across 9 bases. The germline gives CDR1 MNHEY, CDR2 SVGEGT. The CDR3 covers 14 residues. The ends lost 7 bases at V and 0 bases at J; junction bases unmatched: 4. CDR3 region: CASTLGQGSYEQYF. For the CDR3, the DNA is TGTGCCAGCACCTTGGGACAGGGCTCCTACGAGCAGTACTTC.

This chain joins TRBV7-8 and TRBJ1-1, with a tentative D call TRBD1 (5 bases). Germline CDR1 reads SGHVS; CDR2 reads FQNEAQ. This CDR3 has 12 amino acids. V was pared by 3 bases and J by 6 bases, with 8 bases between. The CDR3 reads CASSLGPSEAFF. The CDR3 DNA follows: TGTGCCAGCAGCTTGGGACCTTCTGAAGCTTTCTTT. The variable domain in full, completed from reference TRBV7-8 and TRBJ1-1, reads GAGVSQSPRYKVAKRGQDVALRCDPISGHVSLFWYQQALGQGPEFLTYFQNEAQLDKSGLPSDRFFAERPEGSVSTLKIQRTQQEDSAVYLCASSLGPSEAFFGQGTRLTVV.

This clonotype was seen more than once but under ten times. The V and J genes are TRBV6-2 or TRBV6-3 and TRBJ2-7, with unresolved D. The germline CDR1 and CDR2 sequences are MNHEY and SVGEGT. V lost 8 bases, J lost 2 bases, and 10 bases lay in between. The CDR3 length is 12 residues. CDR3 sequence (DNA): TGTGCCAGCGTGGACGGGCCCTACGAGCAGTACTTC. Its protein product is CASVDGPYEQYF.

In regard to this clonotype: This may come from a read error, since a much larger clone is one base off. CDR3 DNA sequence: TGTGCCAGCAGTGGAACAGGGGATGAGCAGTTCTTC. This codes for CASSGTGDEQFF. V gene TRBV12-3 or TRBV12-4 combines with J gene TRBJ2-1; 7 bases fit TRBD1. Losses at the gene ends were 5 bases for V and 8 bases for J; bases not matched to a gene: 3. This CDR3 is built from 12 residues.

This chain links TRBV18 with TRBJ1-4; 7 bases align to TRBD1. The CDR3 is 16 amino acids. CDR1 is KGHSH and CDR2 is LQKENI in the germline V gene. The V segment lost 2 bases and the J segment 5 bases; nucleotides outside the gene matches: 8. The CDR3 nucleotides are TGTGCCAGCTCACCATGGACAGGACGGGGCAATGAAAAACTGTTTTTT. Protein sequence: CASSPWTGRGNEKLFF.